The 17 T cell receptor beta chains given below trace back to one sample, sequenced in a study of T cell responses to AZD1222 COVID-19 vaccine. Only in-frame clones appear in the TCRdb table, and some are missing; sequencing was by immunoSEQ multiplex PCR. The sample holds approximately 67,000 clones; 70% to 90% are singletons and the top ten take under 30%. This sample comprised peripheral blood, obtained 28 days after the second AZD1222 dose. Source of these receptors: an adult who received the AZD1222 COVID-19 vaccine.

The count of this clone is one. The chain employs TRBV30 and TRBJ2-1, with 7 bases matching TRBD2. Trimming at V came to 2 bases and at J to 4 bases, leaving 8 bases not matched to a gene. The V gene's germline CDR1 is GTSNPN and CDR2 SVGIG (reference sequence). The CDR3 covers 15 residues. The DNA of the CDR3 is TGTGCCTGGAGTATCGGTCTAGCGGATTACAATGAGCAGTTCTTC. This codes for CAWSIGLADYNEQFF.

Written as DNA, the CDR3 is TGTGCCAGCAGTGGAGGAGACAGGGCGTGGGACCAGCCCCAGCATTTT. Translation: CASSGGDRAWDQPQHF. J is TRBJ1-5 and V is TRBV2; the match to TRBD1 covers 7 bases. CDR1 is SNHLY and CDR2 is FYNNEI in the germline V gene. The V gene end was trimmed by 4 bases and the J gene end by 7 bases; junction bases not matched to a gene: 13. The CDR3 contains 16 residues.

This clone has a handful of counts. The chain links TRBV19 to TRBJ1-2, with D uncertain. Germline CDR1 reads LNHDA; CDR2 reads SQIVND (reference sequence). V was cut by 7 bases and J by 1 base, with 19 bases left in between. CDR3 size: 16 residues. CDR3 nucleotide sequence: TGTGCCAGTACCCGCCAAGAAGCTCGGCATAACTATGGCTACACCTTC. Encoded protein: CASTRQEARHNYGYTF.

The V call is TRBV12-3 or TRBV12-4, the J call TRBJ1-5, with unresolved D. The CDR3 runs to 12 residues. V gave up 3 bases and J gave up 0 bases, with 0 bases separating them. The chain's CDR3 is CASSFSNQPQHF. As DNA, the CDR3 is TGTGCCAGCAGTTTTAGCAATCAGCCCCAGCATTTT.

The CDR3, as DNA: TGTGCCAGCAGGGGTAGGGGATGGGAGACCCAGTACTTC. Its translation is CASRGRGWETQYF. The J gene is TRBJ2-5, the V gene TRBV25-1, with D maybe TRBD1 (5 bases). This CDR3 has 13 residues. Trimming cost V 6 bases and J 5 bases, with 13 bases left between them. Germline V lookup: CDR1 MGHDK, CDR2 SYGVNS. Supplemented by reference TRBV25-1 and TRBJ2-5, the full variable domain reads EADIYQTPRYLVIGTGKKITLECSQTMGHDKMYWYQQDPGMELHLIHYSYGVNSTEKGDLSSESTVSRIRTEHFPLTLESARPSHTSQYLCASRGRGWETQYFGPGTRLLVL.

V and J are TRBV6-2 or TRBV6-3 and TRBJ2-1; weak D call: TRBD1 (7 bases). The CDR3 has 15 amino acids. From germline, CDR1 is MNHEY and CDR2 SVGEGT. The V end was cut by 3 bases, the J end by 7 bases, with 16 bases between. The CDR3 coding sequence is TGTGCCAGCAGTTATTGGGGGGACAGAAGGAATGAGCAGTTCTTC. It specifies CASSYWGDRRNEQFF.

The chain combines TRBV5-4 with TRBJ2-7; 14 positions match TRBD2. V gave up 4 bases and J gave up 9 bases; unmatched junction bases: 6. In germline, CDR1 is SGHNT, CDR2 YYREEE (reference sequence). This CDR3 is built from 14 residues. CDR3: CASSPGLAGVRQYF. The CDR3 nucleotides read TGTGCCAGCAGCCCGGGACTAGCGGGAGTGAGGCAGTACTTC.

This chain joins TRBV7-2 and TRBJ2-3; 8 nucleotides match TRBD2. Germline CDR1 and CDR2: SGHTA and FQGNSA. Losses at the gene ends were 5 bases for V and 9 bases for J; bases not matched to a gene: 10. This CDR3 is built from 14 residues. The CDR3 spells CASSPGGVAGTQYF. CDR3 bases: TGTGCCAGCAGCCCGGGGGGGGTAGCGGGGACGCAGTATTTT.

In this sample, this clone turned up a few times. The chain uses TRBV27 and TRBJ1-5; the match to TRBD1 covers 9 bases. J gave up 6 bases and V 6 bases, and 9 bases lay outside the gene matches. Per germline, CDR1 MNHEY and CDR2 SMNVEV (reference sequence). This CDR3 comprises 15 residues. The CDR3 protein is CASRSVGQGSQPQHF. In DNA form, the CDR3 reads TGTGCCAGCAGATCCGTGGGACAGGGTAGTCAGCCCCAGCATTTT.

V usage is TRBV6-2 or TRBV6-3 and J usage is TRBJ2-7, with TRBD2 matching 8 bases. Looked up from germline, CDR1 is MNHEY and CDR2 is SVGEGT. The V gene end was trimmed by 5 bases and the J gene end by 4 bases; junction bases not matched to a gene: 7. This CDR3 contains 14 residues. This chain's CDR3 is CASSSSGSDYEQYF. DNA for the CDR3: TGTGCCAGCAGTAGCAGCGGGAGCGATTACGAGCAGTACTTC.

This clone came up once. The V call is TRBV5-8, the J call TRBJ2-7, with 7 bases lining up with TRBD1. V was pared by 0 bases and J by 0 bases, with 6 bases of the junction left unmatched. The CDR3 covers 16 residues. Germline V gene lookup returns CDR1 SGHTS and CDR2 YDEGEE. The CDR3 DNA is TGTGCCAGCAGCTTGGATGGGACAGCCTTCTCCTACGAGCAGTACTTC. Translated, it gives CASSLDGTAFSYEQYF.

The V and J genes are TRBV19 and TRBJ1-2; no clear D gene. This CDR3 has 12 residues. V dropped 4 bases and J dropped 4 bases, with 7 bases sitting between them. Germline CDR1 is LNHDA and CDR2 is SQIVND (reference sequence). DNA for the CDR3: TGTGCCAGTAGTACCCTGCTCTATGGCTACACCTTC. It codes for CASSTLLYGYTF. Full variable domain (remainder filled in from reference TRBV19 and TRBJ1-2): DGGITQSPKYLFRKEGQNVTLSCEQNLNHDAMYWYRQDPGQGLRLIYYSQIVNDFQKGDIAEGYSVSREKKESFPLTVTSAQKNPTAFYLCASSTLLYGYTFGSGTRLTVV.

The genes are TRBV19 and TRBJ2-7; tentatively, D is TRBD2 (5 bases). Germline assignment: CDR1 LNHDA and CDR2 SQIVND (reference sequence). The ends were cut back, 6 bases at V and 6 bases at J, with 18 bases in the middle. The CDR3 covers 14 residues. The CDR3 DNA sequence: TGTGCCAGTAGAGTCCCCGGGCCCCGGGGCGAGCAGTACTTC. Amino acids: CASRVPGPRGEQYF.

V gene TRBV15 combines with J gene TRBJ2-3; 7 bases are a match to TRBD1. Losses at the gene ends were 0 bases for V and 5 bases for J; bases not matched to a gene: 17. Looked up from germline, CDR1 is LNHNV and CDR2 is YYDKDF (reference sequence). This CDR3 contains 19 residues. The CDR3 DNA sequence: TGTGCCACCAGCAGAGATCTCAGTGTGGTAGGGGGCGAGGAAGATACGCAGTATTTT. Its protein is CATSRDLSVVGGEEDTQYF.

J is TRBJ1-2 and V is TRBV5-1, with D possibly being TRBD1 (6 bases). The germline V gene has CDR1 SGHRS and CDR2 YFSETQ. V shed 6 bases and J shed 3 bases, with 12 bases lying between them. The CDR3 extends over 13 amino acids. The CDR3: CASNRGGDYGYTF. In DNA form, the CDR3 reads TGCGCCAGCAACCGAGGGGGTGACTATGGCTACACCTTC.

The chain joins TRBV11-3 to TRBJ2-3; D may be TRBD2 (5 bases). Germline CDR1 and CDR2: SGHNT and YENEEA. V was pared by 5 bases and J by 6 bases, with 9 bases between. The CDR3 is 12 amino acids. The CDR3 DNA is TGTGCCAGCAGCCAACCGGGGGATACGCAGTATTTT. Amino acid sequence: CASSQPGDTQYF.

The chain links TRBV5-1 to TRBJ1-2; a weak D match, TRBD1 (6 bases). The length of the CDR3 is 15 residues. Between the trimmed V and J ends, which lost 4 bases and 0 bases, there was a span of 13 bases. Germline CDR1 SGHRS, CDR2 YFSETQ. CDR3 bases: TGCGCCAGCAGCCCGGGACACAACACTAACTATGGCTACACCTTC. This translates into CASSPGHNTNYGYTF.